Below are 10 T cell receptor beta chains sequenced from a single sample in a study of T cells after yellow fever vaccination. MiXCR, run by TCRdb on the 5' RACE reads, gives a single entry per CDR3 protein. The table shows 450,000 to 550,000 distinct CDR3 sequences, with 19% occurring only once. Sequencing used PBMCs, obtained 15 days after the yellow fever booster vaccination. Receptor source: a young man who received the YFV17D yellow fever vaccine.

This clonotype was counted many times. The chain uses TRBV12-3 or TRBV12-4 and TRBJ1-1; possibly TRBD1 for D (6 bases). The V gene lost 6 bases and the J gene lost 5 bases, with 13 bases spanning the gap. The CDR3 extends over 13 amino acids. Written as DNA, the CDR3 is TGTGCCAGCAGAGAAACAGGGTGGACTGAAGCTTTCTTT. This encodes CASRETGWTEAFF.

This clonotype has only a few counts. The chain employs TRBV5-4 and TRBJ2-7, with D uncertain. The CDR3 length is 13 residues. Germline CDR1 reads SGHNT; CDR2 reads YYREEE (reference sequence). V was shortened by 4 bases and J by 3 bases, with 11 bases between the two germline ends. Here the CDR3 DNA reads TGTGCCAGCAGCACGGACGCAGGCTACGAGCAGTACTTC. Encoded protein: CASSTDAGYEQYF.

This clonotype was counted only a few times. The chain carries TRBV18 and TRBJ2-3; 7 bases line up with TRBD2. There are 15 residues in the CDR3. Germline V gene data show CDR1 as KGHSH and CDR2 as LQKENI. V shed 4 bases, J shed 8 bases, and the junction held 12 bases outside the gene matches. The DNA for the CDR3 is TGTGCCAGCTCACTCACTAGCGCAAGGGGTGTTACGCAGTATTTT. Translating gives CASSLTSARGVTQYF.

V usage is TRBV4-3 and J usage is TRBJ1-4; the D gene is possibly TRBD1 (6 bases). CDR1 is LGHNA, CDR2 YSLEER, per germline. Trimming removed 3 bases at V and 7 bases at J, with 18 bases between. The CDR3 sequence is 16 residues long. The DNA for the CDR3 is TGCGCCAGCAGCCAGGGGAACAGGGTATACGGTGAAAAACTGTTTTTT. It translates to CASSQGNRVYGEKLFF.

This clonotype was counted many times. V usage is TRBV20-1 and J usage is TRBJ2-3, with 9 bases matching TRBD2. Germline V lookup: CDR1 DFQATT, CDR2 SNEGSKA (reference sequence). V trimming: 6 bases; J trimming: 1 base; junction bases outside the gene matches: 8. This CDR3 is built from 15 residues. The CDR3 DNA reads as TGCAGTGCCAGACGACTAGCGGCCGGCACAGATACGCAGTATTTT. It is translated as CSARRLAAGTDTQYF.

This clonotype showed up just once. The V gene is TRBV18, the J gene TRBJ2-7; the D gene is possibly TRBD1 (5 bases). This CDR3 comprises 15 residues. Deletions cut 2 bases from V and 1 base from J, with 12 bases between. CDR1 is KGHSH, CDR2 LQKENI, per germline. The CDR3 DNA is TGTGCCAGCTCACCAGAAGACAGCTATTCCTACGAGCAGTACTTC. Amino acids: CASSPEDSYSYEQYF.

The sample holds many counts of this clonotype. CDR3 region: CAWSVRGETQYF. CDR3 bases: TGTGCCTGGAGTGTTCGGGGGGAGACCCAGTACTTC. The V call is TRBV30, the J call TRBJ2-5, with a tentative D call TRBD2 (6 bases). The V and J ends lost 0 bases and 5 bases respectively, with 7 bases between them. This CDR3 is 12 amino acids long. Germline assignment: CDR1 GTSNPN and CDR2 SVGIG (reference sequence).

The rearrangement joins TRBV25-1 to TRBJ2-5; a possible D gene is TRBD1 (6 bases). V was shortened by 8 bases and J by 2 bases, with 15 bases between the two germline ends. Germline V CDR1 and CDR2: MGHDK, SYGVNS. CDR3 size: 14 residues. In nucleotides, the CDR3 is TGTGCCAGCTCCCGAAGGACAGTACAAGAGACCCAGTACTTC. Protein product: CASSRRTVQETQYF.

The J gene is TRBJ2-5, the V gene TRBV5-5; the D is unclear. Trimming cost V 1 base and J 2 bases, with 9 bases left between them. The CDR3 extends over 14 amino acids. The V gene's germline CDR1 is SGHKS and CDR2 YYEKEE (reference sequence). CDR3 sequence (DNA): TGTGCCAGCAGCTTGCTACAGCAACAAGAGACCCAGTACTTC. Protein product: CASSLLQQQETQYF.

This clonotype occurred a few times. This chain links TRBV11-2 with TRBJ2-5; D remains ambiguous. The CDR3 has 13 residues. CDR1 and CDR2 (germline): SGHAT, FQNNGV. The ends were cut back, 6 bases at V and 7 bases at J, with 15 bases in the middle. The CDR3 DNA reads TGTGCCAGCAGTCCCGGCCTGGATTCGACCCAGTACTTC. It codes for CASSPGLDSTQYF.